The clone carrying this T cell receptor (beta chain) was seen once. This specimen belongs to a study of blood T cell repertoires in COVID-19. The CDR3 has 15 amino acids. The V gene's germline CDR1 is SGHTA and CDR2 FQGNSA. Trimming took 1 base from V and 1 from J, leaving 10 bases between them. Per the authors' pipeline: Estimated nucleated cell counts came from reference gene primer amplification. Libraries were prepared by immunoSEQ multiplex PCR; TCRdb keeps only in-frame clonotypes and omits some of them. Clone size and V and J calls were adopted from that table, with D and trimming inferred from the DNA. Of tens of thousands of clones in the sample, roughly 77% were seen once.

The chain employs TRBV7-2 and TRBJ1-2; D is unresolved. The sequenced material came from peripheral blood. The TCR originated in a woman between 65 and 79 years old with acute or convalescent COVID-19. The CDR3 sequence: CASSLDHSRNYGYTF. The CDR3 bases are TGTGCCAGCAGCTTAGACCACAGCCGTAACTATGGCTACACCTTC. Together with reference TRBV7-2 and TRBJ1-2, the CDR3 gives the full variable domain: GAGVSQSPSNKVTEKGKDVELRCDPISGHTALYWYRQSLGQGLEFLIYFQGNSAPDKSGLPSDRFSAERTGGSVSTLTIQRTQQEDSAVYLCASSLDHSRNYGYTFGSGTRLTVV.